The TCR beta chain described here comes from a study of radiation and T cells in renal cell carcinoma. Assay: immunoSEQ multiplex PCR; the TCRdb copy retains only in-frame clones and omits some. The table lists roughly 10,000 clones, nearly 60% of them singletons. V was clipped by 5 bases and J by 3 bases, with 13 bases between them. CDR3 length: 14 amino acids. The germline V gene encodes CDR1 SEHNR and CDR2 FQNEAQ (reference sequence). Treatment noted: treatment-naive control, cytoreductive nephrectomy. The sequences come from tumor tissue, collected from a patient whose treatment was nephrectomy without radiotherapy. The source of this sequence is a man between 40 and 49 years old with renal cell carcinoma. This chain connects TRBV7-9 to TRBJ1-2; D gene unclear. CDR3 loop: CASSRPPVHYGYTF. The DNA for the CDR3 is TGTGCCAGCAGCCGGCCGCCAGTACACTATGGCTACACCTTC.